This T cell receptor beta chain was recovered during a study of response to subunit inactivated influenza vaccine. TCRdb called the RT-PCR reads again in MiXCR, with one record for every CDR3 protein. The sample shows roughly 670,000 distinct CDR3 sequences, about 15% of them seen only once. V trimming: 0 bases; J trimming: 0 bases; junction bases outside the gene matches: 5. The CDR3 has 17 amino acids. Germline-derived CDR1 and CDR2 are WSHSY and SAAADI. Sequencing was performed on PBMCs from blood, taken about 14 days before vaccination. The rearrangement uses TRBV10-2 and TRBJ1-5, with 7 nucleotides matching TRBD1. The sequence derives from a man between 45 and 60 years old who received an inactivated influenza vaccine. The CDR3 DNA sequence: TGCGCCAGCAGTGAGTCCCGGACAGGCTATAGCAATCAGCCCCAGCATTTT. Translated: CASSESRTGYSNQPQHF.